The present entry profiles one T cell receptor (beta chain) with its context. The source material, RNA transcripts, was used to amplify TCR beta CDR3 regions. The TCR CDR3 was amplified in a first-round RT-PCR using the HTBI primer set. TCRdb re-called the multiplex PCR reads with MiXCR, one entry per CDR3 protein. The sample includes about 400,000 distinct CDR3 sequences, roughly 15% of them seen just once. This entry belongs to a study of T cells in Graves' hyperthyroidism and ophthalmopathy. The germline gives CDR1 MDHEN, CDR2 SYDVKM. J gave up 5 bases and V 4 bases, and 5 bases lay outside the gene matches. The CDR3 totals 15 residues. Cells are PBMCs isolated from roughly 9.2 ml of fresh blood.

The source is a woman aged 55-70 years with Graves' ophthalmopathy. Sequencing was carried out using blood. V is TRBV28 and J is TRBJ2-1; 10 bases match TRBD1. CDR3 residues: CASSSGQGGNNEQFF. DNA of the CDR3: TGTGCCAGCAGTTCCGGACAGGGGGGAAACAATGAGCAGTTCTTC. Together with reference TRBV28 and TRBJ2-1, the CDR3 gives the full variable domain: DVKVTQSSRYLVKRTGEKVFLECVQDMDHENMFWYRQDPGLGLRLIYFSYDVKMKEKGDIPEGYSVSREKKERFSLILESASTNQTSMYLCASSSGQGGNNEQFFGPGTRLTVL.